This passage covers 20 T cell receptor beta chains from one sample sequenced in a study of T-cell memory formation after mild COVID-19. MiXCR was run by TCRdb on the 5' RACE reads, yielding one entry per CDR3 protein. The sample holds 35,000 to 50,000 distinct CDR3 sequences, less than 8% seen once. The sequenced sample consisted of PBMCs or a T cell subset sorted from them (not recorded which). The receptor source for this set is an adult who had mild COVID-19 (a few samples of this study predate the infection). Cell type and time point are not known.

This clonotype was seen a few times. V and J are TRBV5-1 and TRBJ1-4, with D maybe TRBD1 (6 bases). Germline V gene sequence: CDR1 SGHRS, CDR2 YFSETQ. This CDR3 spans 14 amino acids. Trimming took off 4 bases at V and 3 bases at J, with 10 bases between the two ends. CDR3 coding DNA: TGCGCCAGCAGCCCGGACAGCCCTAATGAAAAACTGTTTTTT. This encodes CASSPDSPNEKLFF.

This clonotype was detected ten times or more. CDR3 coding DNA: TGTGCCAGCAGCTTCCGGACAGGCTCCTACGAGCAGTACTTC. Amino acid sequence: CASSFRTGSYEQYF. This chain connects TRBV5-6 to TRBJ2-7; 7 nucleotides align to TRBD1. Germline lookup yields CDR1 SGHDT and CDR2 YYEEEE. V shed 2 bases and J 0 bases; nucleotides not matched to a gene: 2. This CDR3 is 14 amino acids long.

This clonotype was observed at least ten times. CDR3 loop: CASSEGLAGQETQYF. As DNA, the CDR3 is TGCGCCAGCAGCGAGGGACTAGCGGGTCAAGAGACCCAGTACTTC. The chain links TRBV5-1 to TRBJ2-5; 12 positions agree with TRBD2. The CDR3 length is 15 residues. Unmatched junction bases numbered 3, after V lost 4 bases and J lost 2 bases. The germline V gene has CDR1 SGHRS and CDR2 YFSETQ.

The chain combines TRBV7-9 with TRBJ1-1, with unresolved D. CDR1 and CDR2 from the germline V gene are SEHNR and FQNEAQ (reference sequence). The length of the CDR3 is 15 residues. Trimming left V 5 bases short and J 3 bases short, with 16 bases between. The CDR3: CASSPGPGTYTEAFF. The CDR3 DNA sequence: TGTGCCAGCAGCCCTGGGCCGGGTACTTACACTGAAGCTTTCTTT.

This clonotype was seen many times. This rearrangement joins TRBV24-1 to TRBJ1-2; D may be TRBD1 (5 bases). The V and J ends lost 2 bases and 5 bases respectively, with 14 bases between them. CDR1 and CDR2 (germline): KGHDR, SFDVKD. The CDR3 contains 15 residues. In DNA form, the CDR3 reads TGTGCCACCAGTGATTCGCGCGCCGACAGATATGGCTACACCTTC. This encodes CATSDSRADRYGYTF.

This clonotype occurred once. The V and J genes are TRBV7-2 and TRBJ1-6; no definite D call. Germline loops: CDR1 SGHTA, CDR2 FQGNSA. Trimming stripped 3 bases from V and 8 bases from J, with 14 bases between. This CDR3 is built from 15 residues. The CDR3 coding sequence is TGTGCCAGCAGCTTTTCAGGACTGGCTGATTCACCCCTCCACTTT. Its protein is CASSFSGLADSPLHF.

The chain has TRBV4-2 and TRBJ2-1; 14 positions agree with TRBD2. This CDR3 comprises 16 residues. V dropped 10 bases and J dropped 0; count of bases not matched to a gene: 5. Germline V CDR1 and CDR2: LGHNA, YNFKEQ. The DNA of the CDR3 is TGTGCCACCGGGACTAGCGGGGGTAGCTCCTACAATGAGCAGTTCTTC. Amino acids: CATGTSGGSSYNEQFF.

This clonotype was detected many times. The gene calls are TRBV12-3 or TRBV12-4 and TRBJ1-1, with TRBD1 as a possible D gene (5 bases). V lost 5 bases and J 3 bases, leaving 10 bases between the germline ends. This CDR3 spans 13 amino acids. The CDR3 DNA reads as TGTGCCAGCAGTGGGGACCTCGACACTGAAGCTTTCTTT. Protein product: CASSGDLDTEAFF.

This clonotype showed up just a few times. The gene calls are TRBV10-3 and TRBJ1-2; 8 nucleotides align to TRBD1. Germline V lookup: CDR1 ENHRY, CDR2 SYGVKD. V lost 6 bases, J lost 7 bases, and 7 bases stayed unmatched. CDR3 size: 13 residues. CDR3 coding DNA: TGTGCCATCAGCGGACAGGGTACTTTTGGCTACACCTTC. The encoded protein is CAISGQGTFGYTF.

This clonotype was observed a few times. The V gene is TRBV24-1, the J gene TRBJ1-2; no clear D gene. Per the germline V gene, CDR1 is KGHDR and CDR2 is SFDVKD. The CDR3 runs 15 residues. Trimming pared 5 bases from V and 7 bases from J, leaving 19 bases between. Written as DNA, the CDR3 is TGTGCCACCAGTGCGAACACACCTTTTTTGGGTGGCTACACCTTC. Translated: CATSANTPFLGGYTF.

This clonotype was found many times. This chain connects TRBV7-9 to TRBJ1-6, with unresolved D. Trimming left V 1 base short and J 8 bases short, with 6 bases between. The CDR3 is 13 amino acids. Per germline, CDR1 SEHNR and CDR2 FQNEAQ (reference sequence). The CDR3 DNA reads TGTGCCAGCAGCTTAGAGCAGGATTCACCCCTCCACTTT. As protein: CASSLEQDSPLHF.

This clonotype was counted a few times. V and J are TRBV12-3 or TRBV12-4 and TRBJ1-1; D may be TRBD1 (5 bases). The CDR3 has 13 residues. V lost 3 bases and J lost 4, with 9 bases in between. The CDR3 region has the DNA TGTGCCAGCAGTTTGGGGGAGGGCACTGAAGCTTTCTTT. This translates into CASSLGEGTEAFF.

A few counts support this clonotype. The chain employs TRBV6-5 and TRBJ2-7; a weak D match, TRBD2 (6 bases). Germline lookup yields CDR1 MNHEY and CDR2 SVGAGI. Trimming stripped 2 bases from V and 2 bases from J, with 13 bases between. This CDR3 contains 15 residues. CDR3 sequence (DNA): TGTGCCAGCAGTTACAGATTTCCGGGGGCCTACGAGCAGTACTTC. Translating it yields CASSYRFPGAYEQYF.

In its sample, this clonotype was seen a few times. CDR3 residues: CSARDDTPSGRGPPSYEQYF. The DNA of the CDR3 is TGCAGTGCTAGAGATGATACTCCTAGCGGGAGGGGGCCCCCCTCCTACGAGCAGTACTTC. The rearrangement links TRBV20-1 to TRBJ2-7, with 12 bases that match TRBD2. CDR3 length equals 20 residues. CDR1 and CDR2 from the germline V gene are DFQATT and SNEGSKA (reference sequence). Trimming at V came to 0 bases and at J to 0 bases, leaving 15 bases not matched to a gene.

Only a few counts were recorded for this clonotype. The genes are TRBV4-2 and TRBJ2-7, with 9 nucleotides matching TRBD1. CDR3 size: 16 residues. The junction had 7 bases not matched to a gene; V was cut back by 1 base and J by 3 bases. Per germline, CDR1 LGHNA and CDR2 YNFKEQ. CDR3: CASSQGLGQGNYEQYF. For the CDR3, the DNA is TGTGCCAGCAGCCAAGGCCTGGGACAGGGTAACTACGAGCAGTACTTC.

This clonotype was observed a few times. The rearrangement uses TRBV5-6 and TRBJ1-4; weak D call: TRBD1 (5 bases). V was clipped by 3 bases and J by 10 bases, with 16 bases between them. Germline V gene sequence: CDR1 SGHDT, CDR2 YYEEEE. CDR3 size: 14 residues. The CDR3 is CASSYRDPSGKLFF. CDR3 sequence (DNA): TGTGCCAGCAGCTACCGGGACCCATCAGGAAAACTGTTTTTT.

This clonotype came up many times. The rearrangement links TRBV6-5 to TRBJ2-7; 7 nucleotides line up with TRBD1. Germline V gene data show CDR1 as MNHEY and CDR2 as SVGAGI. The CDR3 runs 15 residues. The V and J ends lost 3 bases and 2 bases, in that order; junction bases with no gene match: 7. CDR3 in DNA: TGTGCCAGCAGTTATAATTGGGACAGAGCCTACGAGCAGTACTTC. Translating gives CASSYNWDRAYEQYF.

This clonotype has more than one count but fewer than ten. The V call is TRBV11-3, the J call TRBJ2-7; 7 positions match TRBD1. This CDR3 is 15 amino acids long. Germline CDR1 SGHNT, CDR2 YENEEA. Losses at the gene ends were 5 bases for V and 1 base for J; bases not matched to a gene: 8. The CDR3 DNA follows: TGTGCCAGCAGCCGTCGGGACAGTTCATCCTACGAGCAGTACTTC. Translating it yields CASSRRDSSSYEQYF.

This clonotype was observed many times. V and J are TRBV7-3 and TRBJ2-1; D is tentatively TRBD1 or TRBD2 (5 bases each). CDR1 SGHTA and CDR2 FQGTGA come from the germline V gene. Trimming stripped 4 bases from V and 1 base from J, with 14 bases between. CDR3 length: 16 residues. CDR3 coding DNA: TGTGCCAGCAGCTCGCAGCCGGGACGGTCCTACAATGAGCAGTTCTTC. It codes for CASSSQPGRSYNEQFF.

This clonotype was picked up many times. The V gene is TRBV12-3 or TRBV12-4, the J gene TRBJ2-1; 12 bases are a match to TRBD2. The CDR3 spans 16 residues. The J segment lost 3 bases and the V segment lost 5 bases, leaving 5 bases of the junction unmatched. In DNA form, the CDR3 reads TGTGCCAGCAGTCTACCACTAGCGGGGGGCTACAATGAGCAGTTCTTC. It specifies CASSLPLAGGYNEQFF.